This record covers a single T cell receptor (beta chain). There are 17 residues in the CDR3. Germline assignment: CDR1 WSHSY and CDR2 SAAADI. The V gene end was trimmed by 6 bases and the J gene end by 1 base; junction bases not matched to a gene: 5. The data derive from a study of T cell responses to AZD1222 COVID-19 vaccine. Sequenced by immunoSEQ multiplex PCR; TCRdb stores in-frame clones only, minus some. Here the sample spans some 120,000 clones, around 91% being singletons. This TCR came from an adult who received the AZD1222 COVID-19 vaccine. The genes are TRBV10-2 and TRBJ2-1; 14 nucleotides line up with TRBD2. This sample comprised peripheral blood, obtained 28 days after the second AZD1222 dose. The CDR3 sequence: CASRRTSGRTSYNEQFF. The CDR3 DNA reads TGCGCCAGCAGACGGACTAGCGGGAGGACGTCCTACAATGAGCAGTTCTTC.